This is a list of T cell receptor beta chains from one sample in a study of Ad26.COV2.S vaccination and SARS-CoV-2 variants. The table came from immunoSEQ multiplex PCR; TCRdb's copy has only in-frame clones and leaves some out. The data contain 360,000 or so clones, over 75% of them singletons. Source: peripheral blood, taken in a trial of Ad26.COV2.S vaccine versus placebo. Receptor source: a person aged 18 to 65 who received the Ad26.COV2.S COVID-19 vaccine or a placebo. The CDR3 runs from the conserved cysteine through the conserved F or W. The D gene is left open where the match is weak. Rows give clone size only sometimes, using once, few, many, or a class for an expanded clone.

cdr3_nt cdr3_aa clone_size v_call cdr3_length d_call j_call
TGTGCCAGCAGCCCTATAGCGGGAGGGAGGACCGGGGAGCTGTTTTTT CASSPIAGGRTGELFF . TRBV9 16 TRBD2 TRBJ2-2
TGTGCCAGCTATCAGGAGACCCAGTACTTC CASYQETQYF . TRBV2 10 . TRBJ2-5
TGTGCCAGCAGAAATAGCGGGAGCCACGAGCAGTACTTC CASRNSGSHEQYF . TRBV2 13 TRBD2 TRBJ2-7
TGTGCCAGCAGCTCCCTCCTTAGCGGGAGCTACAATGAGCAGTTCTTC CASSSLLSGSYNEQFF . TRBV5-6 16 TRBD2 TRBJ2-1
TGTGCCAGTAGGATACCGGGGGAACGTGAAGCTTTCTTT CASRIPGEREAFF . TRBV19 13 . TRBJ1-1
TGTGCCAGCAGCCAAGCGGGAGTATCCTACGAGCAGTACTTC CASSQAGVSYEQYF . TRBV3-1/TRBV3-2 14 . TRBJ2-7
TGTGCCAGCAGTCCCTATACTAGCGGGAGCACAGATACGCAGTATTTT CASSPYTSGSTDTQYF . TRBV28 16 TRBD2 TRBJ2-3
TGTGCCACCAGTGATTTACCACTAGCGGGGGTTTTGGATGAGCAGTTCTTC CATSDLPLAGVLDEQFF . TRBV24-1 17 TRBD2 TRBJ2-1
TGCGCCAGCAGCCCGGGACAGCCCTACGAGCAGTACTTC CASSPGQPYEQYF . TRBV5-1 13 TRBD1 TRBJ2-7
TGTGCCTGGACGGACCCGGGGCGATACAATGAGCAGTTCTTC CAWTDPGRYNEQFF . TRBV30 14 . TRBJ2-1
TGTGCCAGCAGCCCTCCCCGACCGGGACAGGGGAACACCGGGGAGCTGTTTTTT CASSPPRPGQGNTGELFF . TRBV28 18 TRBD1 TRBJ2-2
TGTGCCAGCAGTTACTCGACTAGCGGGAGCACCGGGGAGCTGTTTTTT CASSYSTSGSTGELFF many TRBV6-5 16 TRBD2 TRBJ2-2
TGTGCCAGCAGCCAGGAACAATTACACTATGGCTACACCTTC CASSQEQLHYGYTF once TRBV4-2 14 . TRBJ1-2
TGTGCCAGTAGTATAGTGGGGCACACCGGGGAGCTGTTTTTT CASSIVGHTGELFF . TRBV19 14 . TRBJ2-2
TGTGCCAGCAGCTCAGGGGATGGCTATGGCTACACCTTC CASSSGDGYGYTF . TRBV6-5 13 . TRBJ1-2
TGTGCCAGTAGTATCCGAGGGATTGGCTACACCTTC CASSIRGIGYTF . TRBV19 12 . TRBJ1-2
TGTGCCAGCACCTCGGGCCAGATCACCGGGGAGCTGTTTTTT CASTSGQITGELFF . TRBV28 14 . TRBJ2-2
TGTGCCAGCAGTGAATTGACTAATCAGCCCCAGCATTTT CASSELTNQPQHF . TRBV2 13 . TRBJ1-5
TGTGCCAGCAGCTACGTAACAGCGAACACTGAAGCTTTCTTT CASSYVTANTEAFF . TRBV7-9 14 . TRBJ1-1
TGTGCCTGGAGTGTGAGCTCCTACGAGCAGTACTTC CAWSVSSYEQYF . TRBV30 12 . TRBJ2-7
TGTGCCAGCAGCCCCAATCTTCTCGGAAACACCATATATTTT CASSPNLLGNTIYF . TRBV7-9 14 . TRBJ1-3
TGTGCCAGCAGTTTCCCCCAGGGCAGGCCCAATCAGCCCCAGCATTTT CASSFPQGRPNQPQHF . TRBV27 16 . TRBJ1-5
TGTGCCAGCAGGTCTAGCGGGAGGGCCGGGCAGTTCTTC CASRSSGRAGQFF . TRBV6-5 13 TRBD2 TRBJ2-1
TGTGCCACCAGTGGGTCTCCAGGGACAGGGGGCTTGGAAGAGACCCAGTACTTC CATSGSPGTGGLEETQYF once TRBV24-1 18 TRBD1 TRBJ2-5
TGTGCCAGCGTGGGGGATACTCCTTTCTCTGGGGCCAACGTCCTGACTTTC CASVGDTPFSGANVLTF . TRBV7-9 17 . TRBJ2-6
TGTGCCAGCCTCCCGGGAGCTCGGGAAATGACAGGGGTGATGACCAAAGAGACCCAGTACTTC CASLPGAREMTGVMTKETQYF . TRBV28 21 TRBD1 TRBJ2-5
TGCGCCAGCAGTGTTGAGGGGAGCTCCTACAATGAGCAGTTCTTC CASSVEGSSYNEQFF few TRBV10-2 15 . TRBJ2-1
TGCGCCAGCAGCCCGGGACTAGCGGGAGGGTACGAGCAGTACTTC CASSPGLAGGYEQYF . TRBV5-1 15 TRBD2 TRBJ2-7
TGTGCCTGGCTTGTGAAGTCCGGCCACACTGAAGCTTTCTTT CAWLVKSGHTEAFF . TRBV30 14 . TRBJ1-1
TGTGCCAGTGGGAAGGGGAGCTCCTATAATTCACCCCTCCACTTT CASGKGSSYNSPLHF . TRBV19 15 . TRBJ1-6
TGTGCCAGCAGCTTAGATCGCGGAAGCGGCACCCTCCACTTT CASSLDRGSGTLHF once TRBV11-3 14 . TRBJ1-6
TGTGCCAGCAGTCCCGGGACTGCCCGGGGGGGCTACACCTTC CASSPGTARGGYTF . TRBV28 14 . TRBJ1-2
TGTGCCAGCAGCCCGCGAGGCGGGAGTCGACATTTTTACAATGAGCAGTTCTTC CASSPRGGSRHFYNEQFF . TRBV5-5 18 TRBD2 TRBJ2-1
TGTGCCAGCAGCTCCCCCGGGACACGGTACAATGAGCAGTTCTTC CASSSPGTRYNEQFF . TRBV7-9 15 . TRBJ2-1
TGTGCCAGCAGCCAGGGACAGGGGCCCTACGAGCAGTACTTC CASSQGQGPYEQYF . TRBV9 14 TRBD1 TRBJ2-7
TGTGCCAGCTCCCGACGGGGGGAAGATAATTCACCCCTCCACTTT CASSRRGEDNSPLHF . TRBV2 15 . TRBJ1-6
TGTGCCAGCAGCCTAGAGGCCGCTTCACCCTATGGCTACACCTTC CASSLEAASPYGYTF . TRBV7-9 15 . TRBJ1-2
TGTGCCAGCAGCCAAGGAGGCAGGCTCCAAGCTTTCTTT CASSQGGRLQAFF . TRBV3-1/TRBV3-2 13 . TRBJ1-1
TGTGCCACCAGTGATTTTACCAGGACAGGGGAAGAGACCCAGTACTTC CATSDFTRTGEETQYF . TRBV24-1 16 TRBD1 TRBJ2-5
TGTGCCAGCAGCTTAGAGGGTCTAGCTCACTACGAGCAGTACTTC CASSLEGLAHYEQYF . TRBV11-3 15 . TRBJ2-7
TGTGCCAGCAGCTTGGGAGGGGGCGAGCAGTACTTC CASSLGGGEQYF . TRBV5-6 12 . TRBJ2-7
TGTGCCAGCAGTTACCGCGGGGGACTAGCGACCTCCGAGCAGTACTTC CASSYRGGLATSEQYF . TRBV6-5 16 TRBD2 TRBJ2-7
TGTGCCAGTAGCCAAGGGACCTCCCCAGTCTTTAGCGGGGAGCTGTTTTTT CASSQGTSPVFSGELFF few TRBV19 17 . TRBJ2-2
TGCGCCAGCAGCCTTAACACTGAAGCTTTCTTT CASSLNTEAFF . TRBV5-1 11 . TRBJ1-1
TGTGCCAGCAGCCAACGAGGGAGGTCAGATACGCAGTATTTT CASSQRGRSDTQYF . TRBV7-8 14 . TRBJ2-3
TGCGCCAGCAGCTGGACTAGCAACTACGAGCAGTACTTC CASSWTSNYEQYF . TRBV5-1 13 TRBD2 TRBJ2-7